These 19 T cell receptor beta chains were sequenced from one sample in a study of cytomegalovirus exposure and HLA in healthy donors. Researchers ran the PCR with 60 Vbeta and 13 Jbeta primers. Produced via immunoSEQ multiplex PCR; TCRdb's table is partial and in-frame only. The sample has around 300,000 clones, approximately 90% seen once; the top ten hold approximately 2%. Sequences were obtained from PBMCs. These receptors came from a woman aged 18 to 35 in good health and CMV-seronegative.

This clone was seen more than once but under ten times. The chain is built from TRBV5-1 and TRBJ1-1; D is possibly TRBD1 (5 bases). This CDR3 has 12 amino acids. The V and J ends lost 4 bases and 7 bases respectively, with 11 bases between them. Germline CDR1 is SGHRS and CDR2 is YFSETQ. The CDR3 reads CASSPQGLEAFF. Written as DNA, the CDR3 is TGCGCCAGCAGCCCGCAGGGTCTTGAAGCTTTCTTT.

The gene calls are TRBV5-1 and TRBJ2-2; maybe TRBD2 (6 bases). CDR3 length equals 14 residues. V lost 5 bases to trimming and J lost 5 bases, with 13 bases between them. CDR1 is SGHRS, CDR2 YFSETQ, per germline. The CDR3 DNA follows: TGCGCCAGCAGTTATGGGACTGTTACCGGGGAGCTGTTTTTT. Translated: CASSYGTVTGELFF. Variable domain in full (rest from reference TRBV5-1 and TRBJ2-2): KAGVTQTPRYLIKTRGQQVTLSCSPISGHRSVSWYQQTPGQGLQFLFEYFSETQRNKGNFPGRFSGRQFSNSRSEMNVSTLELGDSALYLCASSYGTVTGELFFGEGSRLTVL.

This clone turned up a few times. The J gene is TRBJ1-2, the V gene TRBV5-6; 8 bases line up with TRBD1. Germline CDR1 and CDR2: SGHDT and YYEEEE. The CDR3 consists of 16 residues. Trimming removed 3 bases from V and 0 bases from J; junction bases left unmatched: 7. The CDR3 DNA reads as TGTGCCAGCAGCTGGGGGGACAGGCCGACTAACTATGGCTACACCTTC. It is translated as CASSWGDRPTNYGYTF.

V and J are TRBV6-1 and TRBJ2-7; 7 bases align to TRBD1. The CDR3 extends over 14 amino acids. The J segment lost 5 bases and the V segment lost 3 bases, leaving 7 bases of the junction unmatched. From germline, CDR1 is MNHNS and CDR2 SASEGT. CDR3 loop: CASSDAGQVHEQYF. The CDR3 coding sequence is TGTGCCAGCAGTGACGCCGGACAGGTCCACGAGCAGTACTTC.

This clone was seen once. This chain uses TRBV29-1 with TRBJ1-4; D uncertain. Trimming took 6 bases from V and 3 from J, leaving 14 bases between them. The CDR3 consists of 14 residues. Per germline, CDR1 SQVTM and CDR2 ANQGSEA. CDR3 in amino acids: CSVIWADSNEKLFF. CDR3 in DNA: TGCAGCGTGATTTGGGCTGATTCTAATGAAAAACTGTTTTTT.

The chain is built from TRBV9 and TRBJ2-1, with TRBD1 matching 9 bases. The trim removed 3 bases at V and 3 bases at J, leaving 7 bases unmatched. This CDR3 comprises 16 residues. Germline-derived CDR1 and CDR2 are SGDLS and YYNGEE. CDR3 in DNA: TGTGCCAGCAGCGCGCCGGGACAGGGTTTCTACAATGAGCAGTTCTTC. Protein: CASSAPGQGFYNEQFF.

The genes are TRBV11-2 and TRBJ2-4; D is possibly TRBD2 (6 bases). The germline V gene has CDR1 SGHAT and CDR2 FQNNGV. V was pared by 5 bases and J by 12 bases, with 17 bases between. The CDR3 is 13 residues long. The CDR3 here is CASSAPGLQSQYF. CDR3 bases: TGTGCCAGCAGCGCACCGGGACTTCAATCTCAGTACTTC.

The V and J genes are TRBV11-2 and TRBJ1-2; 9 bases are a match to TRBD1. The junction had 9 bases not matched to a gene; V was cut back by 4 bases and J by 0 bases. Germline CDR1 and CDR2: SGHAT and FQNNGV. This CDR3 has 17 residues. Here the CDR3 reads CASSSTRDREANYGYTF. CDR3 in DNA: TGTGCCAGCAGCTCCACGAGGGACAGGGAAGCTAACTATGGCTACACCTTC.

This sequence joins TRBV30 and TRBJ2-5; TRBD1 agrees at 8 bases. Germline V gene data show CDR1 as GTSNPN and CDR2 as SVGIG (reference sequence). J lost 5 bases, V lost 0 bases, and 5 bases had no gene match. The CDR3 covers 14 residues. CDR3 in amino acids: CAWSVTGGLETQYF. The DNA for the CDR3 is TGTGCCTGGAGTGTAACAGGGGGGTTGGAGACCCAGTACTTC.

The chain employs TRBV5-6 and TRBJ2-1, with 11 positions matching TRBD2. Looked up from germline, CDR1 is SGHDT and CDR2 is YYEEEE. This CDR3 region has 16 residues. V dropped 4 bases and J dropped 9; count of bases not matched to a gene: 12. As DNA, the CDR3 is TGTGCCAGCAGCCAAGGACCGGGACTAGCGGTCGGTGAGCAGTTCTTC. This translates into CASSQGPGLAVGEQFF.

The chain combines TRBV19 with TRBJ1-1, with D maybe TRBD1 (6 bases). The CDR3 runs 14 residues. V was shortened by 3 bases and J by 3 bases, with 11 bases between the two germline ends. Looked up from germline, CDR1 is LNHDA and CDR2 is SQIVND (reference sequence). The CDR3 sequence: CASSMGGADTEAFF. In DNA, the CDR3 is TGTGCCAGTAGTATGGGGGGGGCGGACACTGAAGCTTTCTTT.

The chain combines TRBV11-2 with TRBJ1-1; 7 bases are a match to TRBD1. V shed 6 bases, J shed 6 bases, and the junction held 4 bases outside the gene matches. The CDR3 is 12 amino acids. Germline lookup yields CDR1 SGHAT and CDR2 FQNNGV. In nucleotides, the CDR3 is TGTGCCAGCAGTCAGGGGGTCGCTGAAGCTTTCTTT. Translated, it gives CASSQGVAEAFF.

CDR3 sequence (DNA): TGTGCCAGCAGCTTACCAGACAGGGGCCCTAATGAAAAACTGTTTTTT. Translated, it gives CASSLPDRGPNEKLFF. The rearrangement joins TRBV7-9 to TRBJ1-4; 8 nucleotides line up with TRBD1. Trimming cost V 2 bases and J 3 bases; bases outside gene matches: 5. This CDR3 is 16 amino acids long. Germline V CDR1 and CDR2: SEHNR, FQNEAQ (reference sequence).

This rearrangement joins TRBV30 to TRBJ2-1; 10 nucleotides agree with TRBD1. Germline V gene lookup returns CDR1 GTSNPN and CDR2 SVGIG (reference sequence). The V and J ends lost 1 base and 10 bases, in that order; junction bases with no gene match: 1. The CDR3 contains 12 residues. In DNA, the CDR3 is TGTGCCTGGAGTGAGACAGGGGGCGAGCAGTTCTTC. This gives the protein CAWSETGGEQFF.

Only a few counts were recorded for this clone. The chain joins TRBV6-5 to TRBJ2-1; no clear D gene. V shed 5 bases and J shed 2 bases, with 13 bases lying between them. CDR3 length: 15 residues. Germline assignment: CDR1 MNHEY and CDR2 SVGAGI. CDR3 coding DNA: TGTGCCAGCAGTACTCTCCGAGGTACCTACAATGAGCAGTTCTTC. This sequence encodes CASSTLRGTYNEQFF.

The genes are TRBV28 and TRBJ2-1, with 9 positions matching TRBD2. J was trimmed by 3 bases and V by 4 bases; bases with no gene match: 4. CDR1 and CDR2 from the germline V gene are MDHEN and SYDVKM. The CDR3 runs to 15 residues. For the CDR3, the DNA is TGTGCCAGCAGTTCGTCTAGCGGGAACTACAATGAGCAGTTCTTC. As protein: CASSSSSGNYNEQFF.

This clone occurred once. The chain couples TRBV9 to TRBJ2-6, with 7 bases fitting TRBD2. The J segment lost 0 bases and the V segment lost 4 bases, leaving 7 bases of the junction unmatched. CDR3 length: 17 residues. The germline gives CDR1 SGDLS, CDR2 YYNGEE. CDR3 protein: CASSQGLPRSGANVLTF. CDR3 DNA: TGTGCCAGCAGCCAGGGACTACCTCGCTCTGGGGCCAACGTCCTGACTTTC. Variable domain in full (rest from reference TRBV9 and TRBJ2-6): DSGVTQTPKHLITATGQRVTLRCSPRSGDLSVYWYQQSLDQGLQFLIQYYNGEERAKGNILERFSAQQFPDLHSELNLSSLELGDSALYFCASSQGLPRSGANVLTFGAGSRLTVL.

This rearrangement joins TRBV5-1 to TRBJ2-3, with 12 bases aligning to TRBD2. The CDR3 covers 16 residues. Trimming removed 0 bases from V and 4 bases from J; junction bases left unmatched: 3. Germline V gives CDR1 SGHRS, CDR2 YFSETQ. The CDR3 bases are TGCGCCAGCAGCTTGGGAGCTAGCGGGGGGGCAGATACGCAGTATTTT. Amino acids: CASSLGASGGADTQYF.

CDR3 sequence: CASSSRGRVEAFF. CDR3 bases: TGTGCCAGCAGCTCCCGCGGGAGGGTAGAAGCTTTCTTT. The chain uses TRBV28 and TRBJ1-1; no reliable D call. The V gene lost 6 bases and the J gene lost 8 bases, with 16 bases spanning the gap. This CDR3 region has 13 residues. CDR1 and CDR2 (germline): MDHEN, SYDVKM.